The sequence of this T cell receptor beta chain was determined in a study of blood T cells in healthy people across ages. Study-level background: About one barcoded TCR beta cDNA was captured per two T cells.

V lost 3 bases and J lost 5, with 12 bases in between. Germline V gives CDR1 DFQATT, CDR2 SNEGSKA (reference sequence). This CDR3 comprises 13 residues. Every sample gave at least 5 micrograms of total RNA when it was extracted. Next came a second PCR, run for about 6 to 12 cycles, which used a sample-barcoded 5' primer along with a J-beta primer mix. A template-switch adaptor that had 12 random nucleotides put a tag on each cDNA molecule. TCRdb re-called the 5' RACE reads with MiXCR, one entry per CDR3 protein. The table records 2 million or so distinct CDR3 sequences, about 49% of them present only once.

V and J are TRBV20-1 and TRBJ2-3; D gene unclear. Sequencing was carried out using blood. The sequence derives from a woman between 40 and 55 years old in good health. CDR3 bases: TGCAGTGCTAGTACGGCATTAGAAGATACGCAGTATTTT. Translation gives CSASTALEDTQYF.